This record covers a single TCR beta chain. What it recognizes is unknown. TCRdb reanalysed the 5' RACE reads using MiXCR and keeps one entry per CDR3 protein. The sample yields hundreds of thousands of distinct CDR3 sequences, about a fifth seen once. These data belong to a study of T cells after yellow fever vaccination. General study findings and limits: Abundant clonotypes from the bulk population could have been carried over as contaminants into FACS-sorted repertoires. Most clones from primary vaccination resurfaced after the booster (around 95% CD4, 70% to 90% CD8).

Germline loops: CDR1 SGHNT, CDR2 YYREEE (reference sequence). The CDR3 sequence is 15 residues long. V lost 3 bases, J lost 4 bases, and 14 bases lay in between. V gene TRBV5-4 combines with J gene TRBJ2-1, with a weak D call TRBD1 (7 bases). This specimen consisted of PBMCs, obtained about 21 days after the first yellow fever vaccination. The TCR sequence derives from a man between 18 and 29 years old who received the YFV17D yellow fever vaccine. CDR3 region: CASSSAGGQYNEQFF. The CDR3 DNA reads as TGTGCCAGCAGCTCCGCAGGGGGGCAGTACAATGAGCAGTTCTTC.